This note documents a single T cell receptor (beta chain) sequence. This specimen belongs to a study of blood T cell repertoires in COVID-19. TCRdb's table, derived via immunoSEQ multiplex PCR, lists solely in-frame clones and lacks some. Found here are around 230,000 clones, approximately 84% of them singletons; the top ten hold roughly 10%. The sequence was obtained from a man between 45 and 60 years old with COVID-19, enrolled during active disease. Sequences were obtained from peripheral blood.

CDR3 DNA sequence: TGTGCCAGCAGGGCTACAGGATACGAGCAGTACTTC. The encoded protein is CASRATGYEQYF. The rearrangement joins TRBV5-8 to TRBJ2-7; D is possibly TRBD1 (5 bases). The CDR3 has 12 amino acids. The V gene's germline CDR1 is SGHTS and CDR2 YDEGEE. V lost 5 bases and J lost 4, with 10 bases in between.